This paragraph covers one T cell receptor (beta chain) sequence. Its antigen is unidentified. These data originate in a study of T cell responses to AZD1222 COVID-19 vaccine. Libraries were prepared by immunoSEQ multiplex PCR; TCRdb keeps only in-frame clonotypes and omits some of them. The repertoire has 55,000 to 80,000 clones, 76% of them found once; the top ten carry around 15%. Study findings and constraints: Of spike-specific TCRs, nearly half reportedly target regions left unmutated in variants. The donor group comprised mostly white British people and more females; the analysis possibly underestimated clonal diversity. Sampling captured repertoires only after the peak T cell response. Dominant at 160-218 and 743-854, vaccine-associated CD4 TCRs also spanned spike.

The CDR3 totals 15 residues. Trimming pared 0 bases from V and 0 bases from J, leaving 6 bases between. CDR1 and CDR2 (germline): SGHNT, YYREEE (reference sequence). The receptor was derived from an adult in good health. Sequenced here: peripheral blood, sampled on day 0 of AZD1222 vaccination. The rearrangement uses TRBV5-4 and TRBJ2-2; D gene unclear. For the CDR3, the DNA is TGTGCCAGCAGCTTGGACATAACGAACACCGGGGAGCTGTTTTTT. Translation gives CASSLDITNTGELFF.